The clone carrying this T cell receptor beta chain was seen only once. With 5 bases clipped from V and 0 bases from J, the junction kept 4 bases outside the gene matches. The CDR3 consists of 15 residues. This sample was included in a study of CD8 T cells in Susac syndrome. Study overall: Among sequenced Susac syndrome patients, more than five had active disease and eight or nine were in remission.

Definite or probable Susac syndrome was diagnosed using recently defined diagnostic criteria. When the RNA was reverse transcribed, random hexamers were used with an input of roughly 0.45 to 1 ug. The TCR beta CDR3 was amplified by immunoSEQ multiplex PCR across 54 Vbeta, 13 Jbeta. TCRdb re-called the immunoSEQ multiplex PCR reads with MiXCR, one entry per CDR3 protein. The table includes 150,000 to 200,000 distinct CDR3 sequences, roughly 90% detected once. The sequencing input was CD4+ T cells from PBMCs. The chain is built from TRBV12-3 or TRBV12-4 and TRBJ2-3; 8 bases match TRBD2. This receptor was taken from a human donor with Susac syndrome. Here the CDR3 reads CASSPAGESTDTQYF. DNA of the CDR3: TGTGCCAGCAGTCCAGCGGGAGAGAGCACAGATACGCAGTATTTT.